One sample yielded the 8 T cell receptor beta chains listed below, sequenced in a study of graft-versus-host responses after intestinal transplantation. Which antigens these TCRs recognize remains unknown. Repertoires were generated with immunoSEQ multiplex PCR, while TCRdb's copy carries only in-frame clones and drops some. In the table there are under 130,000 clones, 80% to 95% of which are singletons. The sequencing here drew on unstimulated CD8+ T cells sorted from spleen or lymph node cells, taken before intestinal transplant. The receptors were sampled from a human donor who received an intestinal transplant.

About this clone: Additional DNA sequences in this sample encode the identical CDR3. The rearrangement joins TRBV19 to TRBJ2-7, with D possibly called TRBD1 or TRBD2 (5 bases each). This CDR3 is built from 14 residues. V lost 3 bases, J lost 6 bases, and 15 bases lay in between. CDR1 is LNHDA and CDR2 is SQIVND in the germline V gene (reference sequence). The CDR3 DNA sequence: TGTGCCAGTAGTATTAGCCAAGGGGACGGCGAGCAGTACTTC. As protein: CASSISQGDGEQYF.

The chain links TRBV7-8 to TRBJ2-1; 9 nucleotides match TRBD1. The CDR3 is 15 amino acids. Germline CDR1 reads SGHVS; CDR2 reads FQNEAQ. The V and J ends lost 5 bases and 3 bases, in that order; junction bases with no gene match: 5. CDR3 coding DNA: TGTGCCAGCAGCACGGACAGGGGCTACTACAATGAGCAGTTCTTC. This encodes CASSTDRGYYNEQFF.

The J gene is TRBJ1-5, the V gene TRBV27; a possible D gene is TRBD1 (5 bases). The CDR3 is 14 amino acids. Germline loops: CDR1 MNHEY, CDR2 SMNVEV (reference sequence). The V end was cut by 3 bases, the J end by 6 bases, with 12 bases between. This CDR3 is CASSFQGVGQPQHF. The CDR3 region has the DNA TGTGCCAGCAGTTTCCAGGGAGTCGGTCAGCCCCAGCATTTT.

The CDR3 protein is CASSWGLAGVNGELFF. The CDR3 DNA follows: TGCGCCAGCAGCTGGGGACTAGCGGGGGTTAACGGGGAGCTGTTTTTT. The V and J genes are TRBV5-1 and TRBJ2-2; 14 nucleotides match TRBD2. V lost 3 bases, J lost 7 bases, and 5 bases stayed unmatched. The CDR3 extends over 16 amino acids. The germline V gene has CDR1 SGHRS and CDR2 YFSETQ.

This sequence joins TRBV27 and TRBJ2-7; 7 bases align to TRBD1. The CDR3 extends over 13 amino acids. Germline V gene data show CDR1 as MNHEY and CDR2 as SMNVEV (reference sequence). The trim removed 6 bases at V and 3 bases at J, leaving 5 bases unmatched. In DNA form, the CDR3 reads TGTGCCAGCAGACAGGGGTCCTACTACGAGCAGTACTTC. Translating it yields CASRQGSYYEQYF.

CDR3: CASSAAGTGNTEAFF. In DNA, the CDR3 is TGTGCCAGCAGCGCTGCCGGGACAGGGAACACTGAAGCTTTCTTT. This chain links TRBV9 with TRBJ1-1; 8 nucleotides line up with TRBD1. This CDR3 contains 15 residues. From germline, CDR1 is SGDLS and CDR2 YYNGEE. With V trimmed by 3 bases and J by 1 base, 5 bases remained unmatched.

This chain joins TRBV25-1 and TRBJ1-5, with D tentatively TRBD1 (5 bases). In germline, CDR1 is MGHDK, CDR2 SYGVNS. The V end was cut by 3 bases, the J end by 5 bases, with 11 bases between. CDR3 length equals 14 residues. The CDR3 DNA sequence: TGTGCCAGCAGTGAGATAGGGGTGGATCAGCCCCAGCATTTT. It is translated as CASSEIGVDQPQHF.

There are a few counts of this clone. The chain uses TRBV6-1 and TRBJ2-7; D is unclear. Germline CDR1 reads MNHNS; CDR2 reads SASEGT. The CDR3 covers 15 residues. With 1 base removed from V and 3 bases from J, the gap between germline ends came to 13 bases. The CDR3 reads CASSEGRAPYYEQYF. The CDR3, as DNA: TGTGCCAGCAGTGAAGGTAGGGCCCCATACTACGAGCAGTACTTC.